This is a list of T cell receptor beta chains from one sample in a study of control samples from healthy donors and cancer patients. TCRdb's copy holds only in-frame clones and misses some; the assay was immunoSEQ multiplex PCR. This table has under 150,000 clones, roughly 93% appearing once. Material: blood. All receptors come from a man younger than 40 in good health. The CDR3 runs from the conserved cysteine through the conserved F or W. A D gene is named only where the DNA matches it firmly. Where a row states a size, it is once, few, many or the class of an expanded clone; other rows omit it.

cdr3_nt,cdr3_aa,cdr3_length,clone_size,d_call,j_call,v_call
TGTGCCAGCATCAAGGGGGCGGGCCTGAACACCGGGGAGCTGTTTTTT,CASIKGAGLNTGELFF,16,once,TRBD1,TRBJ2-2,TRBV7-8
TGTGCCAGCGGCAGAAAGACCTCCTATGGCTACACCTTC,CASGRKTSYGYTF,13,NA,NA,TRBJ1-2,TRBV27
TGCGCCAGCAGCCCCCGGACCGGGGAGCTGTTTTTT,CASSPRTGELFF,12,NA,NA,TRBJ2-2,TRBV4-1
TGTGCCAGCAGCGTAGGGGGGGCAGGCACCGGGGAGCTGTTTTTT,CASSVGGAGTGELFF,15,NA,NA,TRBJ2-2,TRBV9
TGTGCCAGCAACCCTGGGGGCTCTGGAAACACCATATATTTT,CASNPGGSGNTIYF,14,NA,NA,TRBJ1-3,TRBV7-9
TGTGCCAGCAGCTTGGGGGACACCACCTATGGCTACACCTTC,CASSLGDTTYGYTF,14,NA,NA,TRBJ1-2,TRBV5-5
TGTGCCAGCAGCACCTCGGACAGGGGAGGCACTGAAGCTTTCTTT,CASSTSDRGGTEAFF,15,NA,TRBD1,TRBJ1-1,TRBV7-9
TGTGCCAGCTGGGGCCAGGGGCGAATATCAGATACGCAGTATTTT,CASWGQGRISDTQYF,15,few,NA,TRBJ2-3,TRBV6-5
TGTGCCAGTAGCCTAATGAACACTGAAGCTTTCTTT,CASSLMNTEAFF,12,NA,NA,TRBJ1-1,TRBV19
TGCGCCAGCAGCGTCTCAGGGAGGTCTCAGGCTGAAGCTTTCTTT,CASSVSGRSQAEAFF,15,NA,NA,TRBJ1-1,TRBV5-1
TGTGCCAGTACCGGGGGGACCACCACTGAAGCTTTCTTT,CASTGGTTTEAFF,13,once,NA,TRBJ1-1,TRBV19
TGTGCCAGTAGTTTCCCGAAGGGGGACTCTAGCAATCAGCCCCAGCATTTT,CASSFPKGDSSNQPQHF,17,NA,NA,TRBJ1-5,TRBV19
TGTGCCAGCAGCCCCCAAGGGGGGAATGAAGCTTTCTTT,CASSPQGGNEAFF,13,NA,NA,TRBJ1-1,TRBV13
TGTGCCTGGGCAGGGACCCTTTCCGGAAACACCATATATTTT,CAWAGTLSGNTIYF,14,NA,NA,TRBJ1-3,TRBV30
TGTGCCACCAGTAACGGCGAACGTGAAGCTTTCTTT,CATSNGEREAFF,12,NA,NA,TRBJ1-1,TRBV24-1
TGTGCCAGCAGTACCTACTATGGCTACACCTTC,CASSTYYGYTF,11,NA,NA,TRBJ1-2,TRBV2
TGTGCTAGTGGTTCGGGGCAGGGAGCAGATACGCAGTATTTT,CASGSGQGADTQYF,14,NA,NA,TRBJ2-3,TRBV12-5
TGTGCCAGCGCGGTAGGGACAGGCTATGGCTACACCTTC,CASAVGTGYGYTF,13,NA,TRBD1,TRBJ1-2,TRBV6-5
TGTGCCAGCAGTCATCGGACAGGGAGGGAAGAAAAACTGTTTTTT,CASSHRTGREEKLFF,15,once,TRBD1,TRBJ1-4,TRBV2
TGTGCCAGCAGCCGTGGACAGGGTACGTTGGGGGAGCAGTACTTC,CASSRGQGTLGEQYF,15,NA,TRBD1,TRBJ2-7,TRBV7-9
TGTGCCAGCAGTGAGGGGTTCGGGACTAGCACAGATACGCAGTATTTT,CASSEGFGTSTDTQYF,16,NA,NA,TRBJ2-3,TRBV6-4
TGTGCCAGTAGTACCCCGACAGGGTATGGCTACACCTTC,CASSTPTGYGYTF,13,NA,TRBD1,TRBJ1-2,TRBV19
TGCGCCAGCAGCTTAGCCGGGACTAGCGCCCAAGAGACCCAGTACTTC,CASSLAGTSAQETQYF,16,NA,TRBD2,TRBJ2-5,TRBV5-1
TGCGCCAGCAGCCAAGATAGATCCGGGCTTAGCAATCAGCCCCAGCATTTT,CASSQDRSGLSNQPQHF,17,NA,NA,TRBJ1-5,TRBV4-1
TGTGCCAGCCCAGACGGGGGACGAGTTCGAGCTTTCTTT,CASPDGGRVRAFF,13,NA,NA,TRBJ1-1,TRBV6-5
TGCGCCAGCAGCGACCGGGGGGGCACAGATACGCAGTATTTT,CASSDRGGTDTQYF,14,NA,TRBD2,TRBJ2-3,TRBV5-1
TGTGCCAGCAGCCAGACTCGGATCGGGGAGCTGTTTTTT,CASSQTRIGELFF,13,NA,NA,TRBJ2-2,TRBV28
TGCGCCAGCAGCTTGTCCGGGACAGGGCGGGAGACCCAGTACTTC,CASSLSGTGRETQYF,15,NA,TRBD1,TRBJ2-5,TRBV5-1
TGCGCCAGCAGCTTAGATACAGGGAAGTTTAACTATGGCTACACCTTC,CASSLDTGKFNYGYTF,16,NA,NA,TRBJ1-2,TRBV5-1